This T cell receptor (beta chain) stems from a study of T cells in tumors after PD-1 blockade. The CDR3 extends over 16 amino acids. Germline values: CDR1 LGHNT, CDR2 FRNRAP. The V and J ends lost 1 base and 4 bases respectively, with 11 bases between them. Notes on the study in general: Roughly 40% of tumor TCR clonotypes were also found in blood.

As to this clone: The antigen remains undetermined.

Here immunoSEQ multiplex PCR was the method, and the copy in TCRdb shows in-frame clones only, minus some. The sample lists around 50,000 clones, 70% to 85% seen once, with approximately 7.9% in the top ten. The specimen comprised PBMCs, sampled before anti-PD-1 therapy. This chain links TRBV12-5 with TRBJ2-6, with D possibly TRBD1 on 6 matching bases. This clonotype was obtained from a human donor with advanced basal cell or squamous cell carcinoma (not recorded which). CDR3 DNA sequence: TGTGCTAGTGGTTTGGGGGGGCGGAGCGGGGCCAACGTCCTGACTTTC. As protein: CASGLGGRSGANVLTF.